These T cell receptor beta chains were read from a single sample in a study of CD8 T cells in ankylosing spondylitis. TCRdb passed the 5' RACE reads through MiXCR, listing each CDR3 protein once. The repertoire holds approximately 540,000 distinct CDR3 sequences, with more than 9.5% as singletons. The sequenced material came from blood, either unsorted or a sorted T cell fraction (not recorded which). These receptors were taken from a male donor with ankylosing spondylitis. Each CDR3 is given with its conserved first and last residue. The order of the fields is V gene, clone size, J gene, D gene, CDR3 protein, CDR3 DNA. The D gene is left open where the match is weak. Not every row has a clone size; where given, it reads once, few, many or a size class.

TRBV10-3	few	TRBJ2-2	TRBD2	CATTGLAGNTGELFF	TGTGCCACAACGGGACTAGCGGGAAACACCGGGGAGCTGTTTTTT
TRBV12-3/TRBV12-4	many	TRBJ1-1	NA	CASSRGMNTEAFF	TGTGCCAGCAGCCGGGGCATGAACACTGAAGCTTTCTTT
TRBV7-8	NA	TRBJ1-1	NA	CASSQGDVTTEAFF	TGTGCCAGCAGCCAAGGGGACGTGACCACTGAAGCTTTCTTT
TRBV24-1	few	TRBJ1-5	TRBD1	CATSGAGGHFSNQPQHF	TGTGCCACCAGTGGGGCAGGGGGGCACTTTAGCAATCAGCCCCAGCATTTT
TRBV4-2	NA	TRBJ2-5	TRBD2	CASSLQTSGAVTQYF	TGTGCCAGCAGCCTACAAACTAGCGGCGCTGTTACCCAGTACTTC
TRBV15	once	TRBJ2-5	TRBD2	CATSPGTSEETQYF	TGTGCCACCAGCCCTGGCACTAGCGAAGAGACCCAGTACTTC
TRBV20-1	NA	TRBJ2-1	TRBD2	CSARILAGSYNEQFF	TGCAGTGCTCGGATACTAGCGGGGTCCTACAATGAGCAGTTCTTC
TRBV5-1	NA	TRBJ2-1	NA	CASSQVENSYNEQFF	TGCGCCAGCAGCCAGGTAGAGAACTCCTACAATGAGCAGTTCTTC
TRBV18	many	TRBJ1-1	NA	CASSPTQTGTNTEAFF	TGTGCCAGCTCACCGACACAAACAGGGACGAACACTGAAGCTTTCTTT
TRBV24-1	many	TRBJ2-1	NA	CATSDPGTARAYYNEQFF	TGTGCCACCAGTGATCCAGGGACGGCGCGGGCGTACTACAATGAGCAGTTCTTC
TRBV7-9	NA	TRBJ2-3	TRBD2	CASSLHGGTVGQYF	TGTGCCAGCAGCTTACACGGGGGGACGGTGGGGCAGTATTTT
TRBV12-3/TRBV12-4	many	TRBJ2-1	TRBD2	CASSQTSGSINEQFF	TGTGCCAGCAGCCAGACTAGCGGGAGTATCAATGAGCAGTTCTTC
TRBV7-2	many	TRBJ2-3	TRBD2	CASSMGLAGLGDTQYF	TGTGCCAGCAGCATGGGACTAGCGGGACTGGGAGATACGCAGTATTTT
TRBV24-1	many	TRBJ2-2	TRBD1	CATTPGQMNTGELFF	TGTGCCACCACCCCGGGACAGATGAACACCGGGGAGCTGTTTTTT
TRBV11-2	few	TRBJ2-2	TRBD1	CASSLPADRLSNTGELFF	TGTGCCAGCAGCTTGCCCGCGGACAGGTTATCGAACACCGGGGAGCTGTTTTTT
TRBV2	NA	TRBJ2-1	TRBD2	CASRYGTSGSRDEQFF	TGTGCCAGCAGATACGGGACTAGCGGGAGTAGAGATGAGCAGTTCTTC
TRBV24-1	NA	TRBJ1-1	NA	CATSGMFGEAFF	TGTGCCACCAGTGGCATGTTTGGTGAAGCTTTCTTT
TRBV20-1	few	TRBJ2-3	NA	CSPGGGSTDTQYF	TGCAGTCCCGGTGGCGGTAGCACAGATACGCAGTATTTT
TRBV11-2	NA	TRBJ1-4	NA	CASSLVDLGRSNEKLFF	TGTGCCAGCAGCTTAGTGGACCTGGGGCGATCTAATGAAAAACTGTTTTTT
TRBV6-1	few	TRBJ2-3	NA	CASSPPGGLQDTQYF	TGTGCCAGCAGTCCGCCAGGGGGACTTCAAGATACGCAGTATTTT
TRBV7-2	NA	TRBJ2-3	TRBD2	CASSTTSGHTDTQYF	TGTGCCAGCAGCACAACTAGCGGCCACACAGATACGCAGTATTTT
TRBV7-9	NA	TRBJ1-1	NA	CASSTQEDTEAFF	TGTGCCAGCAGTACACAGGAGGACACTGAAGCTTTCTTT
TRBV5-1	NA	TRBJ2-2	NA	CASSFSPPGLHVTTNTGELFF	TGCGCCAGCAGCTTCTCCCCTCCGGGACTCCACGTTACAACGAACACCGGGGAGCTGTTTTTT
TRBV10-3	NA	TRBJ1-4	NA	CATQGTNEKLFF	TGTGCCACCCAAGGGACTAATGAAAAACTGTTTTTT
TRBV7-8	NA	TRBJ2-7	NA	CASSPRQGRAYEQYF	TGTGCCAGCAGCCCAAGACAGGGGAGGGCCTACGAGCAGTACTTC
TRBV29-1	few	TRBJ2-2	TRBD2	CSVAGRTNTGELFF	TGCAGCGTAGCGGGACGGACGAACACCGGGGAGCTGTTTTTT